This T cell receptor (beta chain) derives from a study of shared T cell receptors in the human thymus. This table comes from immunoSEQ multiplex PCR, and its TCRdb copy is limited to in-frame clones, with some not included. Here the sample spans 500,000 to 850,000 clones, around 87% being singletons. Deletions cut 0 bases from V and 5 bases from J, with 25 bases between. Germline CDR1 is LGHNA and CDR2 is YNFKEQ. The CDR3 contains 19 residues. This sample also belongs to another study, concerning human thymus T cells. Per that paper: Samples came from healthy Finnish infants during open corrective cardiac surgery. Thymus was obtained from resections taken during corrective heart surgery. Thymic and blood repertoires seemed to show skewed V and J gene use. There were highly overlapping thymic repertoires among unrelated individuals, as related research reported.

This receptor was identified in a boy under three years old with a congenital heart defect. The genes are TRBV4-2 and TRBJ2-5; TRBD2 might be the D (6 bases). The specimen sequenced was thymocytes. CDR3 nucleotides: TGTGCCAGCAGCCAAGAGGGGGGTTGGGGCAGTGAGGTTACGGAGACCCAGTACTTC. Protein sequence: CASSQEGGWGSEVTETQYF.